The rows below give T cell receptor beta chains drawn from one sample of a study of T cells in Graves' hyperthyroidism and ophthalmopathy. TCRdb fed the multiplex PCR reads into MiXCR, producing one record per CDR3 protein. The repertoire holds about 360,000 distinct CDR3 sequences, with about 12% as singletons. The specimen was blood. These receptors originate from a woman aged 18-29 years with Graves' hyperthyroidism. CDR3s include the opening cysteine and the closing phenylalanine or tryptophan. D genes are given only for firm matches. The size field is filled for only some rows; it gives once, few, many or a size class.

j_call v_call clone_size d_call cdr3_nt cdr3_aa
TRBJ2-7 TRBV4-2 . TRBD2 TGTGCCAGCAGCCAAGAGTCTAGCGGTGCCTACGAGCAGTACTTC CASSQESSGAYEQYF
TRBJ2-7 TRBV7-3 . TRBD2 TGTGCCAGCAGCTTAGGCGCAGGGGAAGCCGGGACTAGTTCCCACGAGCAGTACTTC CASSLGAGEAGTSSHEQYF
TRBJ2-5 TRBV7-9 few . TGTGCCAGCAGCCTCATCACACAAGAGACCCAGTACTTC CASSLITQETQYF
TRBJ2-2 TRBV3-1 many . TGTGCCAGCAGCCAAGCAGGGCTCGACACCGGGGAGCTGTTTTTT CASSQAGLDTGELFF
TRBJ2-7 TRBV6-2/TRBV6-3 many . TGTGCCAGCAGACAAGCGAGGACCTACGAGCAGTACTTC CASRQARTYEQYF
TRBJ1-1 TRBV28 many . TGTGCCAGCACACAGACCGGTAGCAACACTGAAGCTTTCTTT CASTQTGSNTEAFF
TRBJ2-1 TRBV5-1 few TRBD1 TGCGCCAGCAGCCTGACAGGGTTGGCCTACAATGAGCAGTTCTTC CASSLTGLAYNEQFF
TRBJ1-4 TRBV6-1 many . TGTGCCAGCACCGACAGTAGGGCCGGGGGAAAACTGTTTTTT CASTDSRAGGKLFF
TRBJ2-7 TRBV28 many . TGTGCCAGCAGTTTCGCCCTCTACGAGCAGTACTTC CASSFALYEQYF
TRBJ2-3 TRBV9 many TRBD2 TGTGCCAGCAGCGAGAGGGGCTGGCTAGCGGCCACAGATACGCAGTATTTT CASSERGWLAATDTQYF
TRBJ1-1 TRBV4-2 few . TGTGCCAGCAGCCAAACAGGTTTCGCTTTCTTT CASSQTGFAFF
TRBJ1-2 TRBV10-3 many . TGTGCCATCAGTGAGTCGGGCCAACGGGATGGCTACACCTTC CAISESGQRDGYTF
TRBJ2-7 TRBV5-5 few TRBD2 TGTGCCAGCAGCCTAGCGGCTTCGCTGGAGCAGTACTTC CASSLAASLEQYF
TRBJ2-2 TRBV7-3 few TRBD1 TGTGCCAGCAGCCCTCCGAATACAGGGGGCTCCACCGGGGAGCTGTTTTTT CASSPPNTGGSTGELFF
TRBJ2-7 TRBV20-1 . TRBD2 TGCAGTGCCTCGTCTCTAGCGGGAGCCAACGAGCAGTACTTC CSASSLAGANEQYF
TRBJ1-5 TRBV7-8 . . TGTGCCAGCAGCTTAGCCTGGGTTGGCTATCAGCCCCAGCATTTT CASSLAWVGYQPQHF
TRBJ2-7 TRBV3-2 many . TGTGCCAGAAGCCACGAGCAGTACTTC CARSHEQYF
TRBJ2-3 TRBV5-6 few . TGTGCCAGCAGCCCCCGGACCAGGGGGGGGGATACGCAGTATTTT CASSPRTRGGDTQYF
TRBJ1-5 TRBV14 . TRBD1 TGTGCCAGCAGCCAAGAGAGTCGCCACAGGGGCGGCAATCAGCCCCAGCATTTT CASSQESRHRGGNQPQHF
TRBJ2-7 TRBV24-1 . . TGTGCCACCAGTGAAGGGACCGAATACGAGCAGTACTTC CATSEGTEYEQYF
TRBJ2-7 TRBV20-1 many . TGCAGTGCTAGAGTGCCAGGGCCCTCCTACGAGCAGTACTTC CSARVPGPSYEQYF
TRBJ1-2 TRBV19 many . TGTGCCAGTAGTACAGGGACGATTGGCTACACCTTC CASSTGTIGYTF
TRBJ1-2 TRBV2 many . TGTGCCAGCAGTGTCAGCCTCTATGGCTACACCTTC CASSVSLYGYTF
TRBJ1-4 TRBV12-3/TRBV12-4 many TRBD1 TGTGCCAGCAGCTTAGACAGGGGGAGTGAAAAACTGTTTTTT CASSLDRGSEKLFF
TRBJ1-3 TRBV11-2 many . TGTGCCAGCAGCCTCCTCGGGAGGGCCGGAAACACCATATATTTT CASSLLGRAGNTIYF
TRBJ2-1 TRBV9 many . TGTGCCAGCAGCGTAGGAACGGCCTACAATGAGCAGTTCTTC CASSVGTAYNEQFF
TRBJ1-4 TRBV7-9 . . TGTGCCAGCAGCTTAGAAGGGAAAAAACTGTTTTTT CASSLEGKKLFF
TRBJ2-1 TRBV7-9 few . TGTGCCAGCAGCCTTATCGGGCGTTACAATGAGCAGTTCTTC CASSLIGRYNEQFF
TRBJ2-3 TRBV2 many TRBD1 TGTGCCAGCAGTGGACAGGGTTTCACAGATACGCAGTATTTT CASSGQGFTDTQYF
TRBJ1-1 TRBV5-4 . . TGTGCCAGCACCCGTCGAGGGGGGGGCCAGAACACTGAAGCTTTCTTT CASTRRGGGQNTEAFF
TRBJ2-7 TRBV7-2 many . TGTGCCAGCAGCTCAAGGACAGCCTACGAGCAGTACTTC CASSSRTAYEQYF
TRBJ2-3 TRBV7-2 many TRBD2 TGTGCCAGCAGCGCGCGGGCCTCCGGGACTAGCGGAAGCACAGATACGCAGTATTTT CASSARASGTSGSTDTQYF
TRBJ1-3 TRBV7-2 many . TGTGCCAGCAGCTTGCTACCACGTGACTCTGGAAACACCATATATTTT CASSLLPRDSGNTIYF
TRBJ2-1 TRBV7-2 . TRBD2 TGTGCCAGCAGCCCGACTCGGGGGGGGGTCGATGAGCAGTTCTTC CASSPTRGGVDEQFF
TRBJ1-1 TRBV10-3 many . TGTGCCATCAGTGGTTCAGATGAAGCTTTCTTT CAISGSDEAFF
TRBJ2-1 TRBV24-1 many . TGTGCCACCTTGGGTCGATTTAACAATGAGCAGTTCTTC CATLGRFNNEQFF
TRBJ2-5 TRBV27 many TRBD2 TGTGCCAGCAGTTTTTCTAGCGGGGACCAAGAGACCCAGTACTTC CASSFSSGDQETQYF
TRBJ2-1 TRBV20-1 many TRBD2 TGCAGTGCTGGGGGACTAGCGGGAATAAATGAGCAGTTCTTC CSAGGLAGINEQFF
TRBJ1-6 TRBV20-1 many . TGCAGTGCTCCGAAAGGACGGGCGGGGACCAGCTCCTATAATTCACCCCTCCACTTT CSAPKGRAGTSSYNSPLHF
TRBJ1-2 TRBV18 many . TGCGCCAGCAGCCCAGGATCTAACTATGGCTACACCTTC CASSPGSNYGYTF
TRBJ2-7 TRBV5-1 many . TGCGCCAGCAGCACAACAGGGTTAAGCTCCTACGAGCAGTACTTC CASSTTGLSSYEQYF
TRBJ2-6 TRBV24-1 few . TGTGCCACCAGTGATTATAACTCTGGGGCCAACGTCCTGACTTTC CATSDYNSGANVLTF
TRBJ1-1 TRBV19 many . TGTGCCAGTAGTATACTAGCGAACACTGAAGCTTTCTTT CASSILANTEAFF
TRBJ1-5 TRBV5-8 many . TGTGCCAGCAGCATCGACGGCACCAATCAGCCCCAGCATTTT CASSIDGTNQPQHF
TRBJ2-3 TRBV28 many . TGTGCCAGCAGTTTAAAGGGGGGCCGGGGCAGGGTCGGAGATACGCAGTATTTT CASSLKGGRGRVGDTQYF
TRBJ1-2 TRBV6-2/TRBV6-3 many TRBD1 TGTGCCAGCAGCAAGACAGGGGGCTATGGCTACACCTTC CASSKTGGYGYTF
TRBJ2-2 TRBV20-1 many . TGCAGTGCTTATAAAACCGGGGAGCTGTTTTTT CSAYKTGELFF
TRBJ1-2 TRBV24-1 many . TGTGCCACCAGTGACCCGGACGGATCTAACTATGGCTACACCTTC CATSDPDGSNYGYTF